The table lists the clone carrying this T cell receptor (beta chain) with a count of one. This sample is part of a study of blood T cell repertoires in COVID-19. Study at large: T cells, B-cell-depleted T cells, or PBMCs provided the cDNA or gDNA that served as material.

TCRdb's table, derived via immunoSEQ multiplex PCR, lists solely in-frame clones and lacks some. The sample has about 340,000 clones, more than 75% seen once. This CDR3 contains 14 residues. CDR1 MNHEY and CDR2 SMNVEV come from the germline V gene (reference sequence). The V gene end was trimmed by 4 bases and the J gene end by 6 bases; junction bases not matched to a gene: 5. The chain recombines TRBV27 with TRBJ2-2, with TRBD2 identical over 7 bases. Sequenced sample: peripheral blood. The TCR was taken from a woman between 18 and 29 years old who had recovered from COVID-19. The CDR3 region has the DNA TGTGCCAGCAGTTCCACTCTAGCGGCCGGGGAGCTGTTTTTT. Translated: CASSSTLAAGELFF.